The sample holds many counts of the clone carrying this TCR beta chain. Its specificity is not known. This specimen belongs to a study of T cell repertoires in cytomegalovirus infection. Study-level results: CMV carriers having the relevant HLA were flagged by cumulative public TCR beta family frequency.

CDR3 length: 15 amino acids. Trimming cost V 1 base and J 5 bases, with 14 bases left between them. TCRdb re-called the reads with MiXCR, one entry per CDR3 protein. Among fewer than 300,000 distinct CDR3 sequences, roughly 23% were seen once, and the ten largest hold approximately 15%. V gene TRBV12-3 or TRBV12-4 combines with J gene TRBJ1-1; D not resolved. Sequencing was performed on PBMCs. The receptor was isolated from a human donor in good health (CMV status not recorded). Some clones in this sample may be carry-over from other donors' samples. This CDR3 is CASSLGARRETEAFF. The DNA for the CDR3 is TGTGCCAGCAGTTTAGGGGCGCGGAGGGAGACTGAAGCTTTCTTT.